What follows are 26 T cell receptor beta chains derived from one specimen sequenced in a study of shared clonotypes between healthy human individuals. Method: immunoSEQ multiplex PCR; TCRdb's copy keeps in-frame clones and lacks some. The sample has millions of clones; roughly 96% are singletons. Material for sequencing was naive CD4+ T cells sorted from blood. Subset: CD45RA+ positively selected. These receptors came from a man between 18 and 29 years old in good health.

This rearrangement joins TRBV10-3 to TRBJ1-2, with D hard to call. Per germline, CDR1 ENHRY and CDR2 SYGVKD. CDR3 size: 13 residues. The V end was cut by 7 bases, the J end by 1 base, with 10 bases between. CDR3 in amino acids: CAITPHNNYGYTF. DNA of the CDR3: TGTGCCATCACCCCTCATAATAACTATGGCTACACCTTC.

The rearrangement uses TRBV7-6 and TRBJ1-3, with unresolved D. Trimming shortened V by 7 bases and J by 4 bases, and 17 bases separated the two germline ends. The CDR3 spans 15 residues. Germline V lookup: CDR1 SGHVS, CDR2 FNYEAQ. The CDR3 spells CASTPQMTHGNTIYF. As DNA, the CDR3 is TGTGCCAGCACCCCTCAGATGACGCACGGAAACACCATATATTTT.

CDR3 DNA: TGTGCCAGCAGTGAGGGGGACAGACCCTACGAGCAGTACTTC. This codes for CASSEGDRPYEQYF. V usage is TRBV27 and J usage is TRBJ2-7; 7 bases agree with TRBD1. V trimming: 5 bases; J trimming: 2 bases; junction bases outside the gene matches: 6. This CDR3 region has 14 residues. The germline V gene encodes CDR1 MNHEY and CDR2 SMNVEV (reference sequence).

To note about this clone: A junction end diverges from the germline sequence, so it may reflect a read error. The sample contains more than one DNA sequence encoding this CDR3. This chain uses TRBV28 with TRBJ1-1; unclear D gene. This CDR3 is built from 15 residues. CDR1 MDHEN and CDR2 SYDVKM come from the germline V gene. The chain's CDR3 is CASSFSSFGDTEAFF. The CDR3 region has the DNA TGTGCCAGCAGTTTTAGTTCGTTTGGAGACACTGAGGCTTTCTTT. Full variable domain (outside the CDR3, taken from reference TRBV28 and TRBJ1-1): DVKVTQSSRYLVKRTGEKVFLECVQDMDHENMFWYRQDPGLGLRLIYFSYDVKMKEKGDIPEGYSVSREKKERFSLILESASTNQTSMYLCASSFSSFGDTEAFFGQGTRLTVV.

The table lists this clone with a few counts. The chain joins TRBV11-2 to TRBJ2-3; D ambiguous. This CDR3 has 15 residues. V was clipped by 4 bases and J by 1 base, with 12 bases between them. The germline gives CDR1 SGHAT, CDR2 FQNNGV. CDR3 protein: CASSSRASGTDTQYF. The CDR3 region has the DNA TGTGCCAGCAGCTCCCGGGCTTCGGGCACAGATACGCAGTATTTT.

This clone was counted a single time. The chain carries TRBV6-1 and TRBJ2-7, with 11 bases matching TRBD1. The CDR3 length is 15 residues. The germline CDR1 and CDR2 sequences are MNHNS and SASEGT. Unmatched junction bases numbered 8, after V lost 4 bases and J lost 6 bases. In DNA, the CDR3 is TGTGCCAGCAGTGGATTTGGACAGGGGGCAATCGAGCAGTACTTC. It encodes CASSGFGQGAIEQYF.

The V and J genes are TRBV14 and TRBJ1-4, with unresolved D. Between the trimmed V and J ends, which lost 1 base and 12 bases, there was a span of 12 bases. This CDR3 is built from 13 residues. From germline, CDR1 is SGHDN and CDR2 FVKESK. CDR3 sequence reads: CASSQAPGIQLFF. The CDR3 region has the DNA TGTGCCAGCAGCCAAGCGCCCGGGATCCAACTGTTTTTT.

This clone was detected once. The chain combines TRBV11-2 with TRBJ1-3; D uncertain. Germline values: CDR1 SGHAT, CDR2 FQNNGV. Trimming shortened V by 11 bases and J by 0 bases, and 14 bases separated the two germline ends. This CDR3 has 14 residues. The CDR3 spells CASRPDTSGNTIYF. The DNA for the CDR3 is TGTGCCTCGCGGCCTGACACCTCTGGAAACACCATATATTTT.

The chain links TRBV10-2 to TRBJ1-6; D is unclear. The CDR3 is 14 amino acids. Germline V gives CDR1 WSHSY, CDR2 SAAADI. V shed 3 bases and J shed 7 bases, with 10 bases lying between them. This chain's CDR3 is CASSDEVRNSPLHF. The CDR3 DNA sequence: TGCGCCAGCAGTGATGAAGTAAGAAATTCACCCCTCCACTTT.

The chain combines TRBV29-1 with TRBJ2-2; the D gene is possibly TRBD1 (5 bases). Trimming removed 0 bases from V and 1 base from J, with 9 bases in between. CDR3 length: 15 amino acids. Germline-derived CDR1 and CDR2 are SQVTM and ANQGSEA. The CDR3 loop reads CSVEDQGQNTGELFF. The CDR3 DNA reads as TGCAGCGTTGAAGATCAGGGTCAGAACACCGGGGAGCTGTTTTTT.

The chain recombines TRBV6-1 with TRBJ2-7, with D uncertain. The V end was cut by 2 bases, the J end by 7 bases, with 9 bases between. Germline-derived CDR1 and CDR2 are MNHNS and SASEGT. The CDR3 covers 12 residues. The CDR3 reads CASSETRREQYF. Written as DNA, the CDR3 is TGTGCCAGCAGTGAAACCCGCCGTGAGCAGTACTTC.

This clone was detected once. The chain couples TRBV5-4 to TRBJ2-7; D is possibly TRBD2 (6 bases). This CDR3 has 17 residues. Germline V lookup: CDR1 SGHNT, CDR2 YYREEE (reference sequence). With 4 bases removed from V and 0 bases from J, the gap between germline ends came to 20 bases. The CDR3 DNA reads as TGTGCCAGCAGCCCGCGGGGAGGACAAGAGACCTCCTACGAGCAGTACTTC. Translating gives CASSPRGGQETSYEQYF. Together with reference TRBV5-4 and TRBJ2-7, the CDR3 gives the full variable domain: ETGVTQSPTHLIKTRGQQVTLRCSSQSGHNTVSWYQQALGQGPQFIFQYYREEENGRGNFPPRFSGLQFPNYSSELNVNALELDDSALYLCASSPRGGQETSYEQYFGPGTRLTVT.

V and J are TRBV28 and TRBJ1-6; D is unresolved. This CDR3 region has 13 residues. The ends were cut back, 7 bases at V and 3 bases at J, with 7 bases in the middle. The V gene's germline CDR1 is MDHEN and CDR2 SYDVKM. DNA of the CDR3: TGTGCCAGCACCGATAACTATAATTCACCCCTCCACTTT. It codes for CASTDNYNSPLHF.

This clone was counted once. The CDR3 nucleotides are TGCGCCAGCAGCTTATCGGGGGGCCGGAACACCGGGGAGCTGTTTTTT. It translates to CASSLSGGRNTGELFF. This chain uses TRBV5-1 with TRBJ2-2; D is possibly TRBD2 (7 bases). The CDR3 length is 16 residues. V was cut by 2 bases and J by 1 base, with 12 bases left in between. Germline V gene data show CDR1 as SGHRS and CDR2 as YFSETQ.

The rearrangement links TRBV29-1 to TRBJ2-7; 7 positions agree with TRBD1. The V and J ends lost 7 bases and 6 bases, in that order; junction bases with no gene match: 9. Germline V gives CDR1 SQVTM, CDR2 ANQGSEA. The CDR3 contains 12 residues. CDR3 sequence reads: CSDDRAFGEQYF. In DNA form, the CDR3 reads TGCAGCGACGACAGGGCCTTTGGCGAGCAGTACTTC.

A note on this clone: The same CDR3 can be traced to other DNA sequences in this sample. The rearrangement links TRBV5-1 to TRBJ2-2; TRBD2 might be the D (6 bases). The CDR3 runs to 13 residues. The V gene's germline CDR1 is SGHRS and CDR2 YFSETQ. The V and J ends lost 4 bases and 5 bases respectively, with 9 bases between them. CDR3 in DNA: TGCGCCAGCAGCGTGGAGGGAACCGGGGAGCTGTTTTTT. It translates to CASSVEGTGELFF.

This chain connects TRBV6-6 to TRBJ2-7; D remains unclear. V was pared by 6 bases and J by 4 bases, with 7 bases between. Germline-derived CDR1 and CDR2 are MNHNY and SVGAGI (reference sequence). This CDR3 region has 11 residues. The CDR3 loop reads CASRRDYEQYF. CDR3 sequence (DNA): TGTGCCAGCAGACGAGATTACGAGCAGTACTTC.

The chain has TRBV2 and TRBJ1-4; D not resolved. This CDR3 spans 14 amino acids. Deletions cut 3 bases from V and 8 bases from J, with 13 bases between. Germline CDR1 and CDR2: SNHLY and FYNNEI. CDR3 coding DNA: TGTGCCAGCAGTGACGACGGCCTAGGGGAAAAACTGTTTTTT. This codes for CASSDDGLGEKLFF.

This chain joins TRBV19 and TRBJ2-5; D is perhaps TRBD1 (5 bases). V was pared by 4 bases and J by 6 bases, with 15 bases between. The germline V gene has CDR1 LNHDA and CDR2 SQIVND (reference sequence). The CDR3 totals 14 residues. The CDR3 coding sequence is TGTGCCAGTAGTAAGCAGACAGCACTGAAGACCCAGTACTTC. Translation: CASSKQTALKTQYF.

On this clone: At one end the junction does not follow the germline gene, possibly because of a read error. The V and J genes are TRBV6-5 and TRBJ1-5; D gene uncertain. The germline V gene has CDR1 MNHEY and CDR2 SVGAGI. The CDR3 consists of 14 residues. The CDR3 is CATSRDPGNQPQHF. The CDR3 DNA sequence: TGTGCCACCAGTCGGGATCCGGGCAATCAGCCCCAGCATTTT.

The V and J genes are TRBV5-4 and TRBJ1-1; 11 bases align to TRBD1. Germline loops: CDR1 SGHNT, CDR2 YYREEE (reference sequence). Trimming at V came to 4 bases and at J to 4 bases, leaving 3 bases not matched to a gene. The CDR3 contains 14 residues. The CDR3 reads CASSGGQGATEAFF. DNA of the CDR3: TGTGCCAGCAGCGGCGGACAGGGGGCCACTGAAGCTTTCTTT.

The V and J genes are TRBV5-6 and TRBJ2-7; TRBD2 matches 12 bases. Unmatched junction bases numbered 7, after V lost 0 bases and J lost 6 bases. The germline CDR1 and CDR2 sequences are SGHDT and YYEEEE. CDR3 length equals 16 residues. Here the CDR3 reads CASSLGLAGVYVEQYF. CDR3 DNA sequence: TGTGCCAGCAGCTTGGGACTAGCGGGAGTATATGTCGAGCAGTACTTC.

The rearrangement joins TRBV5-6 to TRBJ2-7, with D possibly called TRBD1 or TRBD2 (5 bases each). The CDR3 contains 14 residues. The germline V and J ends were trimmed by 0 bases and 7 bases, with 14 bases remaining between them. The V gene's germline CDR1 is SGHDT and CDR2 YYEEEE. CDR3 sequence (DNA): TGTGCCAGCAGCTTGGTAGGGGTCTCGGGAGAGCAGTACTTC. Translating it yields CASSLVGVSGEQYF.

The rearrangement uses TRBV19 and TRBJ2-7; D might be TRBD1 (5 bases). V lost 1 base, J lost 6 bases, and 13 bases lay in between. Germline V CDR1 and CDR2: LNHDA, SQIVND (reference sequence). The CDR3 is 14 amino acids. In DNA form, the CDR3 reads TGTGCCAGTAGTATAGGAGCCCATCAGGGCGAGCAGTACTTC. Protein sequence: CASSIGAHQGEQYF.

In its sample, this clone was seen a few times. Other DNA sequences of this sample code for an identical CDR3. V gene TRBV5-1 combines with J gene TRBJ2-3, with 11 bases lining up with TRBD2. J was trimmed by 1 base and V by 3 bases; bases with no gene match: 1. Germline V gene data show CDR1 as SGHRS and CDR2 as YFSETQ. This CDR3 comprises 15 residues. This CDR3 is CASSSGLAGTDTQYF. CDR3 bases: TGCGCCAGCAGCTCGGGACTAGCGGGCACAGATACGCAGTATTTT.

The chain is built from TRBV5-6 and TRBJ1-1, with 7 bases identical to TRBD1. This CDR3 has 16 amino acids. The V gene end was trimmed by 4 bases and the J gene end by 4 bases; junction bases not matched to a gene: 13. In germline, CDR1 is SGHDT, CDR2 YYEEEE. CDR3 coding DNA: TGTGCCAGCAGCGCGTCCACACAGGGGTGGCTCACTGAAGCTTTCTTT. It translates to CASSASTQGWLTEAFF.